This T cell receptor beta chain was observed in a study of vaccination effects on CD4 cells after COVID-19 (dated by TCRdb to the early 2020s). Background for the entire study: Across the study, the median time from the second dose to post-vaccine sampling was 72 days (range 14 to 241). Altogether, around eleven COVID-19 convalescent patients and a handful of SARS-CoV-2-naive healthy vaccine recipients made up the full study. In the study, cultures from other donors were sequenced using the Oncomine TCR Beta short-read assay on an Illumina iSeq 100. SARS-CoV-2 spike-specific CD4+ TCR repertoires were compared before and after mRNA vaccination in COVID-19 convalescent patients and in infection-naive vaccine recipients. Summary of the overall study and its limitations: Only a small number of convalescent patients were included, and no early post-infection timepoints were available, which limited the study. Among healthy vaccine recipients, nearly all vaccine-induced clones were SARS-CoV-2 mono-reactive, and only 1 of 255 was cross-reactive with common cold coronaviruses. Both infection-induced and vaccine-induced clones contracted markedly at late post-vaccination timepoints, which is consistent with waning T cell responses.

Clipping removes 2 bases from V and 4 bases from J, with 10 as the unmatched junction base count. From cysteine to phenylalanine, the CDR3 is 16 amino acids long. The sequence is cut down to CDR3 DNA, 48 bases in frame from base 1. The germline V gene (reference sequence) specifies MNHNY as CDR1 and SVGAGI as CDR2. Regarding this clone: Its antigen has not been determined. It has no much larger one-base neighbor in the sample; base qualities were not kept.

To identify antigen-specific CD4+ T cell clonotypes by their expansion, the ViraFEST assay first stimulated PBMC with viral peptide pools and then applied TCR sequencing. After approximately eleven days of culture, CD4+ T cells were isolated with the EasySep CD4+ T cell isolation kit. Each participant received two doses of an mRNA SARS-CoV-2 vaccine, either BNT162b2 or mRNA-1273. The absence of prior SARS-CoV-2 infection in healthy vaccine recipients was confirmed by negative nucleocapsid antibodies before and after vaccination. Each well held more than 1.5 million PBMC cultured in IMDM containing roughly 5.1% human AB serum, 8 to 10 IU/ml IL-2 and gentamicin, along with around 9.1 ug/ml peptides. Half of the culture medium was replaced with fresh IL-2-containing medium on days 3 and 7. Unless otherwise noted, each peptide stimulation condition was cultured in triplicate wells. PBMC were separated from whole blood using Ficoll-Paque Plus gradient centrifugation and were then either cryopreserved at -140C or used fresh. Overlapping peptide pools spanned the spike proteins of SARS-CoV-2 and the common cold coronaviruses HCoV-NL63, HCoV-OC43 and HCoV-229E. Genomic DNA was extracted from cultured CD4+ T cells with the QIAamp micro DNA kit.

Libraries were made using the immunoSEQ multiplex PCR assay. TCR beta CDR3 sequencing was performed on DNA from the cultured, isolated CD4+ T cells. Turning to the authors' computational methods: Non-productive TCR sequences were removed, reads were trimmed to the CDR3 region, and CDR3s of at least 7 amino acids were retained. Antigen-specific clonotypes were identified using the MANAFEST web app by comparison of expansion in peptide wells against reference cultures. Positive clones required FDR<0.05 expansion versus reference and all other wells, odds ratio above 5, and frequency above 0.1% in two replicate wells. Clonotypes significantly expanded in SARS-CoV-2 spike wells and in at least one common cold coronavirus spike condition were defined as cross-reactive. CDR3 similarity was assessed by Levenshtein distance using the stringdist R package, and unrooted trees were constructed with ape in R 3.6.1. TCRdb provides this immuneACCESS table in a form limited to in-frame rearrangements. Some clones are lacking; in checked studies, under half of them reflect an unresolved V gene, and why the rest are absent is not known. V and J calls and clone size come straight from that table; D and trimming were deduced from the DNA. For this sample there are 15,000 or so clones; 70% appear just once. Around 9% of the sample rests with the top ten.

The TCR sequence derives from a human donor who received a COVID-19 vaccine. This material consisted of CD4+ T cells from PBMCs cultured with SARS-CoV-2 spike peptides, taken after COVID-19 vaccination. Read against the paper, the sample's cell subset or site label means: SARS-CoV-2 spike overlapping peptide pool stimulation. Recombination connected TRBV6-6 to TRBJ2-7, with 8 bases in between that match TRBD1. The CDR3 has the sequence CASSYLDRGKRYEQYF. In nucleotide form, the sequence is TGTGCCAGCAGTTACCTAGACAGGGGAAAGAGGTACGAGCAGTACTTC.